This T cell receptor beta chain was identified during a study of cytomegalovirus exposure and HLA in healthy donors. Study overall: A preliminary data release comprised about 85 million unique TCRs obtained from HLA-typed donors. The Caucasian-associated ancestry cluster contained roughly four fifths of the approximately 400 genotyped donors.

This clone occurred a few times. Its target is unknown. Study-wide points: Other equally common chains were less clonally expanded than HLA-associated TCR beta chains, a later analysis showed.

Each of the donors was a healthy bone marrow donor. PCR was performed using 60 Vbeta and 13 Jbeta primers. Data came from immunoSEQ multiplex PCR; TCRdb stores just in-frame clones and leaves some out. Altogether tens of thousands of clones are present, 10% being singletons, with the ten largest covering 24%. Per germline, CDR1 SGHRS and CDR2 YFSETQ. Germline trimming cut 4 bases from V and 7 bases from J; bases unmatched to any gene: 5. The CDR3 extends over 15 amino acids. The receptor was isolated from a man in his sixties in good health and CMV-seropositive. The sample taken for sequencing was PBMCs. The V gene is TRBV5-1, the J gene TRBJ2-1; 13 bases line up with TRBD2. The DNA of the CDR3 is TGCGCCAGCAGCCCTACTAGCGGGGGGGGGAATGAGCAGTTCTTC. Translation: CASSPTSGGGNEQFF.